The clone carrying this T cell receptor beta chain was counted many times. The antigen is undetermined. V lost 1 base and J lost 3; bases outside the gene matches: 9. From germline, CDR1 is DFQATT and CDR2 SNEGSKA (reference sequence). The length of the CDR3 is 16 residues. A lack of ophthalmopathy progression within 18 months defined stable Graves' hyperthyroidism. The diagnoses drew upon clinical symptoms, serum thyroxine and TRAb, thyroid ultrasound and orbital computed tomography. The TCR beta CDR3 regions underwent amplification using RNA transcripts as the source. Using the HTBI primer set, a first-round RT-PCR was run on the TCR CDR3. TCRdb processed the multiplex PCR reads anew with MiXCR; each CDR3 protein has one entry. Counted here are roughly 200,000 distinct CDR3 sequences, 17% occurring once; the ten biggest clones make up 40% to 65%. This specimen belongs to a study of T cells in Graves' hyperthyroidism and ophthalmopathy.

Study-level results: Stable hyperthyroidism was separated from ophthalmopathy by a model based on 13 V-J features.

This sequence was found in a woman in her 50s with Graves' hyperthyroidism. The chain has TRBV20-1 and TRBJ2-7, with TRBD1 matching over 10 bases. Material for sequencing was blood. CDR3 amino acids: CSARGMTGGARYEQYF. The CDR3 DNA sequence: TGCAGTGCTAGAGGGATGACAGGGGGCGCCCGCTACGAGCAGTACTTC.